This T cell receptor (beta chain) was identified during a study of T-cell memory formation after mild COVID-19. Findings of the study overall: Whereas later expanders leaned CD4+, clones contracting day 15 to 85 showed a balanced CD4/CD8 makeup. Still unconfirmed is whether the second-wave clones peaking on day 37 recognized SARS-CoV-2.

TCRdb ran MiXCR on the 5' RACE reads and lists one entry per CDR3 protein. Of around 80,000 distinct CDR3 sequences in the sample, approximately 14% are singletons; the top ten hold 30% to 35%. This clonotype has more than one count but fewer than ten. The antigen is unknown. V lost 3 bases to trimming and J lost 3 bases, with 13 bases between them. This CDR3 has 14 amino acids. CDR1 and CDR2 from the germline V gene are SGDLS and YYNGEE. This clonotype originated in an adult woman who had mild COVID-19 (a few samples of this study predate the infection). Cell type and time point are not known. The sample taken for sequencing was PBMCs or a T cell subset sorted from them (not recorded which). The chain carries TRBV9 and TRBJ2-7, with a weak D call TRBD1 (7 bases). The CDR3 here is CASSGGDSHYEQYF. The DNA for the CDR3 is TGTGCCAGCAGCGGGGGGGACAGCCACTACGAGCAGTACTTC. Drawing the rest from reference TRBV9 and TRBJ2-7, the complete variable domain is DSGVTQTPKHLITATGQRVTLRCSPRSGDLSVYWYQQSLDQGLQFLIQYYNGEERAKGNILERFSAQQFPDLHSELNLSSLELGDSALYFCASSGGDSHYEQYFGPGTRLTVT.